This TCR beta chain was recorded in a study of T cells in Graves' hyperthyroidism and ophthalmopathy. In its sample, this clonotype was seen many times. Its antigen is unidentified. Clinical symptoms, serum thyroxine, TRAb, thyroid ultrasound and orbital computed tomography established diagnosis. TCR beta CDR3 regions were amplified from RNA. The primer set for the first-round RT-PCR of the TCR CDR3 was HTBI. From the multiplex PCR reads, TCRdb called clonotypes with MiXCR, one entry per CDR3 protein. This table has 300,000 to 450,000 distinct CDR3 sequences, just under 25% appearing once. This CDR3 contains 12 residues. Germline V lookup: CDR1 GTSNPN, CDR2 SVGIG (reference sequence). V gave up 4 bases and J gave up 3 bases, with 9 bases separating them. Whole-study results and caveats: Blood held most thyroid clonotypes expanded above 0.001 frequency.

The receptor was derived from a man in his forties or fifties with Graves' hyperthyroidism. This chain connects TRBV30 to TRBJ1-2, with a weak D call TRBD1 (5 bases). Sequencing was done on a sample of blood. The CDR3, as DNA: TGTGCCTGGAACGGGGCGGACTATGGCTACACCTTC. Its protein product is CAWNGADYGYTF.